The 20 T cell receptor beta chains listed next were all sequenced from one sample in a study of T cells in Graves' hyperthyroidism and ophthalmopathy. TCR beta CDR3 region amplification was performed from RNA transcripts. First-round RT-PCR of the TCR CDR3 relied on the HTBI primer set. TCRdb ran MiXCR on the multiplex PCR reads and lists one entry per CDR3 protein. The profile covers 500,000 to 750,000 distinct CDR3 sequences, with 13% to 15% appearing a single time and more than 6% taken by the ten largest. The sequenced material came from blood. The source is a woman between 18 and 29 years old with Graves' ophthalmopathy.

This clonotype showed up many times. This chain connects TRBV30 to TRBJ2-7; possible D gene TRBD1, 6 bases. The CDR3 is 13 amino acids. Trimming took 0 bases from V and 4 from J, leaving 10 bases between them. CDR1 is GTSNPN, CDR2 SVGIG, per germline (reference sequence). The chain's CDR3 is CAWSVRTAYEQYF. The CDR3 DNA sequence: TGTGCCTGGAGTGTACGGACAGCGTACGAGCAGTACTTC.

This clonotype occurred once. J is TRBJ2-5 and V is TRBV28; TRBD2 aligns across 10 bases. V was clipped by 7 bases and J by 4 bases; unmatched bases: 12. Germline V gives CDR1 MDHEN, CDR2 SYDVKM. The CDR3 contains 16 residues. The DNA for the CDR3 is TGTGCCAGCACCTTAGGGGCAGCTAGCGGGAGAGAGACCCAGTACTTC. Its translation: CASTLGAASGRETQYF.

In its sample, this clonotype was seen a few times. The V call is TRBV6-1, the J call TRBJ1-2; 7 bases line up with TRBD1. Germline-derived CDR1 and CDR2 are MNHNS and SASEGT. The V segment lost 4 bases and the J segment 4 bases; nucleotides outside the gene matches: 6. The CDR3 is made up of 14 amino acids. The CDR3 DNA reads TGTGCCAGCAGTGTTCTCCGGGACAGCTATGGCTACACCTTC. Amino acids: CASSVLRDSYGYTF.

This clonotype was recorded at least ten times. The chain links TRBV4-2 to TRBJ2-7, with 11 nucleotides matching TRBD2. CDR1 is LGHNA, CDR2 YNFKEQ, per germline. Trimming at V came to 1 base and at J to 0 bases, leaving 2 bases not matched to a gene. The CDR3 totals 16 residues. Here the CDR3 reads CASSQGGTSGSYEQYF. For the CDR3, the DNA is TGTGCCAGCAGCCAAGGAGGGACTAGCGGCTCCTACGAGCAGTACTTC.

This clonotype occurred many times. The chain is built from TRBV30 and TRBJ2-3; D is unclear. The CDR3 totals 14 residues. The V gene lost 0 bases and the J gene lost 2 bases, with 9 bases spanning the gap. Germline CDR1 GTSNPN, CDR2 SVGIG (reference sequence). DNA of the CDR3: TGTGCCTGGAGTGTTTTGCAGGACACAGATACGCAGTATTTT. Encoded protein: CAWSVLQDTDTQYF.

V usage is TRBV9 and J usage is TRBJ2-5; 10 nucleotides line up with TRBD2. Germline CDR1 is SGDLS and CDR2 is YYNGEE. The V gene end was trimmed by 0 bases and the J gene end by 4 bases; junction bases not matched to a gene: 3. CDR3 length equals 15 residues. The CDR3 spells CASSVARTSGETQYF. For the CDR3, the DNA is TGTGCCAGCAGCGTAGCTCGGACTAGCGGAGAGACCCAGTACTTC.

This clonotype occurred many times. This chain joins TRBV7-8 and TRBJ2-5; TRBD2 agrees at 11 bases. The CDR3 is made up of 12 amino acids. The germline V gene has CDR1 SGHVS and CDR2 FQNEAQ. The junction had 8 bases not matched to a gene; V was cut back by 7 bases and J by 13 bases. CDR3 residues: CASTTVGLAVYF. The DNA for the CDR3 is TGTGCCAGCACCACCGTGGGACTAGCGGTGTACTTC.

The table lists this clonotype with many counts. This chain links TRBV2 with TRBJ2-1; 10 bases line up with TRBD2. With V trimmed by 5 bases and J by 7 bases, 8 bases remained unmatched. Germline-derived CDR1 and CDR2 are SNHLY and FYNNEI. CDR3 length: 15 amino acids. CDR3 in DNA: TGTGCCAGCAGTCCCCTCCTAGCGGGAGTGAATGAGCAGTTCTTC. This translates into CASSPLLAGVNEQFF.

This clonotype was seen many times. This rearrangement joins TRBV27 to TRBJ1-6; 10 bases are a match to TRBD1. Germline V CDR1 and CDR2: MNHEY, SMNVEV (reference sequence). J lost 9 bases, V lost 3 bases, and 8 bases had no gene match. The CDR3 has 16 residues. The CDR3 here is CASSFQFGTGASPLHF. CDR3 nucleotide sequence: TGTGCCAGCAGTTTTCAGTTCGGGACAGGGGCTTCACCCCTCCACTTT.

The chain carries TRBV10-3 and TRBJ1-3; 9 nucleotides match TRBD1. Trimming at V came to 2 bases and at J to 1 base, leaving 0 bases not matched to a gene. Germline CDR1 is ENHRY and CDR2 is SYGVKD. This CDR3 spans 15 amino acids. Here the CDR3 reads CAISEGQGSGNTIYF. For the CDR3, the DNA is TGTGCCATCAGTGAGGGACAGGGGTCTGGAAACACCATATATTTT.

Note on this clonotype: A read error may produce the germline difference seen at one junction end. The V gene is TRBV7-2, the J gene TRBJ2-1; 15 bases are a match to TRBD2. Germline CDR1 SGHTA, CDR2 FQGNSA. This CDR3 has 19 amino acids. CDR3 nucleotides: TGTGTCAGCAGCCCCTCGTTCGGGACTAGCGGGAGGAGGGACAATGAGCAGTTCTTC. This translates into CVSSPSFGTSGRRDNEQFF.

This clonotype was seen at least ten times. This rearrangement joins TRBV20-1 to TRBJ2-7; 7 nucleotides agree with TRBD2. V shed 6 bases and J 1 base; nucleotides not matched to a gene: 12. The CDR3 loop spans 15 amino acids. The germline V gene encodes CDR1 DFQATT and CDR2 SNEGSKA (reference sequence). The CDR3 reads CSATSFGRKSYEQYF. In DNA, the CDR3 is TGCAGTGCCACGTCGTTCGGGAGGAAGTCCTACGAGCAGTACTTC.

In regard to this clonotype: A much bigger clone sits one base away, suggesting this may be a read error. The rearrangement links TRBV30 to TRBJ2-7; 13 nucleotides line up with TRBD2. Unmatched junction bases numbered 2, after V lost 5 bases and J lost 4 bases. The CDR3 loop spans 13 amino acids. CDR1 and CDR2 from the germline V gene are GTSNPN and SVGIG (reference sequence). CDR3 amino acids: CAWGTSGKYEQYF. In DNA, the CDR3 is TGTGCCTGGGGGACTAGCGGGAAGTACGAGCAGTACTTC. The variable domain in full, with the rest retrieved from reference TRBV30 and TRBJ2-7, is SQTIHQWPATLVQPVGSPLSLECTVEGTSNPNLYWYRQAAGRGLQLLFYSVGIGQISSEVPQNLSASRPQDRQFILSSKKLLLSDSGFYLCAWGTSGKYEQYFGPGTRLTVT.

With respect to this clonotype: The junction departs from the called germline gene at one end, perhaps through a read error. V gene TRBV5-1 combines with J gene TRBJ1-1; no clear D. Germline V gives CDR1 SGHRS, CDR2 YFSETQ. The CDR3 extends over 14 amino acids. CDR3 sequence reads: CASSLRADYTGAFF. In DNA, the CDR3 is TGCGCCAGCAGCTTGCGGGCAGATTACACTGGAGCTTTCTTT.

Ten or more counts support this clonotype. The chain has TRBV12-3 or TRBV12-4 and TRBJ2-1; TRBD2 is a possible D gene (5 bases). V was shortened by 3 bases and J by 4 bases, with 13 bases between the two germline ends. The CDR3 spans 15 residues. The CDR3 region has the DNA TGTGCCAGCAGTTTTAGAGGGAATGCATACAATGAGCAGTTCTTC. This sequence encodes CASSFRGNAYNEQFF.

This clonotype has a count of ten or more. The J gene is TRBJ2-3, the V gene TRBV11-2; D is possibly TRBD2 (6 bases). The CDR3 runs to 15 residues. In germline, CDR1 is SGHAT, CDR2 FQNNGV. The ends were cut back, 1 base at V and 4 bases at J, with 12 bases in the middle. The CDR3 DNA is TGTGCCAGCAGCTTAGGGGGGGTCGCGGCAGATACGCAGTATTTT. Translated: CASSLGGVAADTQYF.

As for this clonotype: This may arise from a read error, as a much more abundant clone is one base away. The conserved phenylalanine or tryptophan normally closing the CDR3 is absent here, so this likely arose from a read error. The rearrangement links TRBV12-3 or TRBV12-4 to TRBJ2-7; D is unclear. Trimming cost V 5 bases and J 6 bases, with 8 bases left between them. The CDR3 consists of 11 residues. The CDR3 coding sequence is TGTGCCAGCAGTCGGACCATCGAGCAGTACCTC. Amino acids: CASSRTIEQYL.

This clonotype turned up a few times. The chain recombines TRBV4-2 with TRBJ2-1; D unresolved. The CDR3 runs 16 residues. Germline loops: CDR1 LGHNA, CDR2 YNFKEQ. Trimming stripped 0 bases from V and 0 bases from J, with 9 bases between. For the CDR3, the DNA is TGTGCCAGCAGCCAAGAATGGTCTAGCTCCTACAATGAGCAGTTCTTC. Translating it yields CASSQEWSSSYNEQFF.

This clonotype was counted at least ten times. The chain has TRBV2 and TRBJ2-1; no clear D gene. Per germline, CDR1 SNHLY and CDR2 FYNNEI. Trimming took 3 bases from V and 12 from J, leaving 12 bases between them. The CDR3 consists of 12 residues. CDR3 DNA: TGTGCCAGCAGTGAGGACCACCTGGGGCAGTTCTTC. Its translation is CASSEDHLGQFF. Full variable domain (remainder filled in from reference TRBV2 and TRBJ2-1): EPEVTQTPSHQVTQMGQEVILRCVPISNHLYFYWYRQILGQKVEFLVSFYNNEISEKSEIFDDQFSVERPDGSNFTLKIRSTKLEDSAMYFCASSEDHLGQFFGPGTRLTVL.

The chain couples TRBV20-1 to TRBJ2-3; D possibly corresponds to TRBD1 (6 bases). Looked up from germline, CDR1 is DFQATT and CDR2 is SNEGSKA (reference sequence). CDR3 length equals 15 residues. V lost 5 bases, J lost 4 bases, and 19 bases lay in between. The CDR3 sequence is CSALTPTQGSDTQYF. CDR3 sequence (DNA): TGCAGTGCTCTCACACCCACACAGGGTTCAGATACGCAGTATTTT.